The sequence of this T cell receptor beta chain was determined in a study of control samples from healthy donors and cancer patients. The protocol was immunoSEQ multiplex PCR, while the TCRdb copy is restricted to in-frame clones and leaves out a portion. This sample carries more than 100,000 clones, roughly 92% of them seen once, and the ten largest clones take 6% to 8%. Germline lookup yields CDR1 SEHNR and CDR2 FQNEAQ (reference sequence). V trimming: 5 bases; J trimming: 4 bases; junction bases outside the gene matches: 7. CDR3 length: 15 residues. Sequenced: blood. The clonotype was recovered from a woman aged 18-29 years in good health. The gene calls are TRBV7-9 and TRBJ2-2, with 7 bases lining up with TRBD2. CDR3: CASSQAGSGTGELFF. Here the CDR3 DNA reads TGTGCCAGCAGCCAAGCGGGGTCGGGCACCGGGGAGCTGTTTTTT.